The source of this T cell receptor beta chain is a study of glioma-infiltrating T cells. Amplification of TCR alpha and beta CDR3 regions from RNA used iRepertoire nested multiplex PCR. For one-step reverse transcription and amplification, about 90-450 ng of tissue mRNA or PBMC total RNA was used. TCRdb fed the multiplex PCR reads into MiXCR, producing one record per CDR3 protein. The data contain about 140,000 distinct CDR3 sequences, about two fifths of them singletons. The CDR3 has 15 amino acids. Germline loops: CDR1 MDHEN, CDR2 SYDVKM. V was cut by 4 bases and J by 1 base, with 13 bases left in between.

The sequence came from a human donor with low-grade glioma or glioblastoma, undergoing nonglioma brain surgery, or in good health (not recorded which). Sample: glioma tissue, nonneoplastic brain tissue, or PBMCs (not recorded which). The rearrangement links TRBV28 to TRBJ1-1; D perhaps matches TRBD1 (5 bases). The CDR3 loop reads CASSYGWGWNTEAFF. The CDR3 coding sequence is TGTGCCAGCAGTTATGGGTGGGGCTGGAACACTGAAGCTTTCTTT.